These 15 T cell receptor beta chains share one sample of origin, sequenced in a study of shared clonotypes between healthy human individuals. TCRdb's table, derived via immunoSEQ multiplex PCR, lists solely in-frame clones and lacks some. The data show about 1,500,000 clones, roughly 96% seen once. The sequenced sample was naive CD4+ T cells sorted from blood. Subset specified: CD45RA+ positively selected. These receptors came from a man aged 25 to 40 in good health.

This clone occurred a few times. The chain employs TRBV9 and TRBJ2-2; no clear D. Per germline, CDR1 SGDLS and CDR2 YYNGEE. The CDR3 has 13 residues. Trimming removed 4 bases from V and 10 bases from J, with 14 bases in between. The DNA of the CDR3 is TGTGCCAGCAGCCCCTCGGATAGGGCGGAGCTGTTTTTT. Amino acid sequence: CASSPSDRAELFF. The full variable domain, rest sourced from reference TRBV9 and TRBJ2-2, is DSGVTQTPKHLITATGQRVTLRCSPRSGDLSVYWYQQSLDQGLQFLIQYYNGEERAKGNILERFSAQQFPDLHSELNLSSLELGDSALYFCASSPSDRAELFFGEGSRLTVL.

The chain joins TRBV28 to TRBJ1-1; D unclear. Germline CDR1 and CDR2: MDHEN and SYDVKM. The CDR3 has 11 residues. V shed 2 bases and J shed 7 bases, with 5 bases lying between them. The CDR3 spells CASSLTLEAFF. The CDR3 nucleotides are TGTGCCAGCAGTTTAACCCTTGAAGCTTTCTTT.

Details on this clone: Other DNA variants within this sample encode the same CDR3. The chain employs TRBV18 and TRBJ1-5; D unclear. Germline CDR1 and CDR2: KGHSH and LQKENI. The CDR3 has 13 residues. V was trimmed by 3 bases and J by 5 bases, leaving 8 bases between them. CDR3 coding DNA: TGTGCCAGCTCACCCGGGGTCTATCAGCCCCAGCATTTT. Its translation is CASSPGVYQPQHF.

V is TRBV12-1 and J is TRBJ2-1. TRBV12-1 is assigned pseudogene status. This CDR3 has 8 residues. CDR3 amino acids: CASRGQFF. CDR3 nucleotides: TGTGCCAGCAGGGGGCAGTTCTTC.

V usage is TRBV6-1 and J usage is TRBJ1-2, with 7 bases matching TRBD1. V lost 4 bases and J lost 7; bases outside the gene matches: 12. Germline lookup yields CDR1 MNHNS and CDR2 SASEGT. This CDR3 is 15 amino acids long. Here the CDR3 DNA reads TGTGCCAGCAGTGGAGTGAGGGGGCAAGCAACTGGCTACACCTTC. Translated, it gives CASSGVRGQATGYTF.

The chain has TRBV28 and TRBJ1-2; 8 nucleotides line up with TRBD1. This CDR3 is built from 14 residues. CDR1 MDHEN and CDR2 SYDVKM come from the germline V gene. Trimming took 5 bases from V and 8 from J; bases not matched to a gene: 10. CDR3 coding DNA: TGTGCCAGCAGTCTCGCCCAGGGGGCGCAGGGCTACACCTTC. Translation gives CASSLAQGAQGYTF.

The V gene is TRBV11-2, the J gene TRBJ2-3; no definite D call. CDR1 and CDR2 (germline): SGHAT, FQNNGV. This CDR3 is 12 amino acids long. Trimming removed 5 bases at V and 3 bases at J, with 6 bases between. The CDR3 sequence: CASSRRTDTQYF. CDR3 bases: TGTGCCAGCAGCCGTAGGACAGATACGCAGTATTTT. The whole variable domain, remainder taken from reference TRBV11-2 and TRBJ2-3, is EAGVAQSPRYKIIEKRQSVAFWCNPISGHATLYWYQQILGQGPKLLIQFQNNGVVDDSQLPKDRFSAERLKGVDSTLKIQPAKLEDSAVYLCASSRRTDTQYFGPGTRLTVL.

This chain joins TRBV12-5 and TRBJ2-2; D may be TRBD1 (6 bases). The V gene lost 0 bases and the J gene lost 0 bases, with 20 bases spanning the gap. CDR3 size: 20 residues. Germline loops: CDR1 LGHNT, CDR2 FRNRAP. The CDR3 region has the DNA TGTGCTAGTGGTTTGGTAGGGGGTTGGTCCCCCACGTCGAACACCGGGGAGCTGTTTTTT. It encodes CASGLVGGWSPTSNTGELFF.

This rearrangement joins TRBV28 to TRBJ2-2; a possible D gene is TRBD2 (7 bases). In germline, CDR1 is MDHEN, CDR2 SYDVKM. The germline V and J ends were trimmed by 5 bases and 5 bases, with 12 bases remaining between them. The CDR3 covers 14 residues. This chain's CDR3 is CASSKGGATGELFF. DNA of the CDR3: TGTGCCAGCAGTAAAGGGGGGGCGACCGGGGAGCTGTTTTTT.

The chain employs TRBV9 and TRBJ2-4; 9 nucleotides match TRBD1. Trimming removed 4 bases from V and 2 bases from J; junction bases left unmatched: 7. Germline V CDR1 and CDR2: SGDLS, YYNGEE. The CDR3 has 16 residues. CDR3 nucleotide sequence: TGTGCCAGCAGCCGAGGACAGGGGCAACCCAAAAACATTCAGTACTTC. Protein sequence: CASSRGQGQPKNIQYF.

The chain joins TRBV18 to TRBJ2-7; TRBD1 aligns across 9 bases. Trimming removed 3 bases from V and 2 bases from J; junction bases left unmatched: 5. Germline V gene sequence: CDR1 KGHSH, CDR2 LQKENI. The CDR3 contains 15 residues. The chain's CDR3 is CASSPGTGYAYEQYF. The CDR3 nucleotides read TGTGCCAGCTCACCCGGGACAGGGTACGCCTACGAGCAGTACTTC.

DNA for the CDR3: TGCGCCAGCAGCCAAGACCGGTGGATGCGAAAACTGTTTTTT. Protein sequence: CASSQDRWMRKLFF. The V and J genes are TRBV4-3 and TRBJ1-4; D not certain. CDR3 length equals 14 residues. The germline V gene encodes CDR1 LGHNA and CDR2 YSLEER. Trimming left V 0 bases short and J 10 bases short, with 12 bases between.

The V call is TRBV10-3, the J call TRBJ2-1, with D unclear. This CDR3 spans 12 amino acids. Germline-derived CDR1 and CDR2 are ENHRY and SYGVKD. V was shortened by 4 bases and J by 9 bases, with 10 bases between the two germline ends. The CDR3 region is CAISGRMGEQFF. The DNA of the CDR3 is TGTGCCATCAGTGGGCGTATGGGTGAGCAGTTCTTC.

The chain joins TRBV2 to TRBJ2-7; D not resolved. The germline gives CDR1 SNHLY, CDR2 FYNNEI. The germline V and J ends were trimmed by 4 bases and 0 bases, with 10 bases remaining between them. The CDR3 runs to 14 residues. CDR3 loop: CASSATRNSYEQYF. The CDR3 coding sequence is TGTGCCAGCAGTGCGACGCGGAACTCCTACGAGCAGTACTTC.

The chain combines TRBV6-6 with TRBJ1-1, with D perhaps TRBD1 (5 bases). Germline V gene sequence: CDR1 MNHNY, CDR2 SVGAGI (reference sequence). The CDR3 sequence is 13 residues long. Trimming took 4 bases from V and 4 from J, leaving 10 bases between them. The CDR3 loop reads CASSFRGTTEAFF. The CDR3, as DNA: TGTGCCAGCAGTTTTAGGGGCACCACTGAAGCTTTCTTT.